The clone carrying this T cell receptor beta chain was picked up many times. This sample is part of a study of human T cells and chemical hapten exposure. Total RNA extraction was carried out from unfractionated whole blood. TCRdb itself ran the 5' RACE reads through MiXCR, one entry per CDR3 protein. Of about 140,000 distinct CDR3 sequences detected, roughly 4% appear once; the ten largest clones hold around 1.5%. From germline, CDR1 is SGHAT and CDR2 FQNNGV. Trimming cost V 2 bases and J 1 base; bases outside gene matches: 4. This CDR3 region has 16 residues. The chain combines TRBV11-2 with TRBJ2-3, with 9 bases matching TRBD2. The clonotype comes from a female donor in good health. The CDR3 is CASSLRLAGRTDTQYF. The CDR3 DNA reads TGTGCCAGCAGCTTACGGCTAGCGGGACGCACAGATACGCAGTATTTT.